The present entry profiles one TCR beta chain with its context. The antigen is undetermined. Sequencing of DNA taken from cultured CD4+ T cells relied on the Oncomine TCR Beta short-read assay. The genomic DNA was obtained from cultured CD4+ T cells by extraction with the QIAamp micro DNA kit. MiXCR, run by TCRdb on the PCR reads, gives a single entry per CDR3 protein. This sample carries about 8,900 distinct CDR3 sequences, 28% of them seen once, and the ten largest clones take 11%. These data are taken from a study of vaccination and CD4 T cells after COVID-19. In the study overall: Some control cultures received a CEFX pool, which served as the positive control. Others received an HIV-1 Nef pool or no peptide.

CDR3 length equals 14 residues. Germline V lookup: CDR1 LNHDA, CDR2 SQIVND (reference sequence). Study-wide results and limits: Investigators enrolled relatively few convalescent patients and included no early post-infection timepoints.

The treatment: roughly 11-day PBMC culture with coronavirus spike peptide pools or control peptides (ViraFEST assay). These CD4+ T cells came from an unexposed donor, sampled before the COVID-19 pandemic (2011-2018). ViraFEST stimulated the growth of antigen-specific T cells using peptide pools and subsequently profiled their TCRs by sequencing. This chain links TRBV19 with TRBJ2-1; a weak D match, TRBD1 (6 bases). The J call may be faulty, since TRBJ2-7 better matches the DNA end. Sequencing was done on a sample of CD4+ T cells from blood, cultured in vitro. The receptor was isolated from a human donor in good health. The CDR3 here is CASSQGQVSYEQYF. The CDR3 nucleotides read TGTGCCAGTAGTCAGGGGCAGGTTTCCTACGAGCAGTACTTC.